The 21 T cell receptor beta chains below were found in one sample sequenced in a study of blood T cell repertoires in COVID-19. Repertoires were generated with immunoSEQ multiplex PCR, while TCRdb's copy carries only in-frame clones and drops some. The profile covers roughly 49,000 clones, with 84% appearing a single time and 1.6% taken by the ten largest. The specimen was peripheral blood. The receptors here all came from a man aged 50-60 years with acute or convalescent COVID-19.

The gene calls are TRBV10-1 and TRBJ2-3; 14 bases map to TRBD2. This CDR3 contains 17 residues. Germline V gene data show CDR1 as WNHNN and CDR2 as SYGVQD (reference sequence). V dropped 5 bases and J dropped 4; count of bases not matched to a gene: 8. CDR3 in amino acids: CASSSATGLAGADTQYF. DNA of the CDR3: TGCGCCAGCAGTTCCGCTACGGGACTAGCGGGGGCAGATACGCAGTATTTT.

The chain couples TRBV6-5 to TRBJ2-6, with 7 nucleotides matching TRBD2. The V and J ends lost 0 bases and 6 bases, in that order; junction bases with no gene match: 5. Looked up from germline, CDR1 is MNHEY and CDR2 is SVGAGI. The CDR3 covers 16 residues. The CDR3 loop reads CASSYSTRGEANVLTF. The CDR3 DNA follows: TGTGCCAGCAGTTACTCCACACGGGGGGAGGCCAACGTCCTGACTTTC.

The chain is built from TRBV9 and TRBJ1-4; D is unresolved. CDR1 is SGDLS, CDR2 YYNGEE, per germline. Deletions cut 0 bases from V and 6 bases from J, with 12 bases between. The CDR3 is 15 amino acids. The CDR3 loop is CASSVGYALDEKLFF. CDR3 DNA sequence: TGTGCCAGCAGCGTAGGCTATGCCCTAGATGAAAAACTGTTTTTT.

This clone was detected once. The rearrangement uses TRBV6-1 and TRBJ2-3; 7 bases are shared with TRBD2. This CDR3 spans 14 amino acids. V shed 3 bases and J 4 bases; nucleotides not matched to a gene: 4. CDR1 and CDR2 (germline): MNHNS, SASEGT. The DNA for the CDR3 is TGTGCCAGCAGTGATGAGGGAGGGCCAGATACGCAGTATTTT. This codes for CASSDEGGPDTQYF.

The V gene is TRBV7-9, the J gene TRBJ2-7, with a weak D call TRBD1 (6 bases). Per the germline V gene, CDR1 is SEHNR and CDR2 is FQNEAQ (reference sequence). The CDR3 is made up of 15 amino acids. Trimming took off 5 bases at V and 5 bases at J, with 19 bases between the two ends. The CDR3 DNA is TGTGCCAGCAGCGGACCGGGACACCTCCGGAACGAGCAGTACTTC. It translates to CASSGPGHLRNEQYF.

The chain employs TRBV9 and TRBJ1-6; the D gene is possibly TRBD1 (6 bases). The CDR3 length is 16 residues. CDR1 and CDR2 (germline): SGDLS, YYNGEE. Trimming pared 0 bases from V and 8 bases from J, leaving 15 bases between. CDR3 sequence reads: CASSVEGRGGHSPLHF. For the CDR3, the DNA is TGTGCCAGCAGCGTAGAGGGCAGGGGAGGGCATTCACCCCTCCACTTT.

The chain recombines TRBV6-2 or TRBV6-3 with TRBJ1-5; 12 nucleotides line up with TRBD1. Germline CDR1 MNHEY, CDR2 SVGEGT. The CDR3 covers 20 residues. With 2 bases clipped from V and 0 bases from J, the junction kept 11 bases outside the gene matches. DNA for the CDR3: TGTGCCAGCAGTTACACTCCCGGGACAGGGGGCGCTTATAGCAATCAGCCCCAGCATTTT. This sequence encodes CASSYTPGTGGAYSNQPQHF.

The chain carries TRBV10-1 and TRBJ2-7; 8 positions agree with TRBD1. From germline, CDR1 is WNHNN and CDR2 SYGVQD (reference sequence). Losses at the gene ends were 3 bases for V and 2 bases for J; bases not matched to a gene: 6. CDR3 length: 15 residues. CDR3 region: CASSDTGGSPYEQYF. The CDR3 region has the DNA TGCGCCAGCAGTGATACAGGGGGGAGTCCCTACGAGCAGTACTTC.

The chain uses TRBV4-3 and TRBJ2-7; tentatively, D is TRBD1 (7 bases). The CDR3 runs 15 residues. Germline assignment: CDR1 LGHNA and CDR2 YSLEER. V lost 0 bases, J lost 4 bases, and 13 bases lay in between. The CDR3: CASSQDSGGWYEQYF. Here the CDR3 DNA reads TGCGCCAGCAGCCAAGACTCAGGGGGGTGGTACGAGCAGTACTTC.

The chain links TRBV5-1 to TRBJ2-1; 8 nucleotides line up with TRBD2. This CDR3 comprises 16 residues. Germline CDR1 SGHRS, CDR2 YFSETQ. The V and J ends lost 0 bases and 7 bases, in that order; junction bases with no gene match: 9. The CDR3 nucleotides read TGCGCCAGCAGCTTGGTTACGGGGGGGCCTAGGAATGAGCAGTTCTTC. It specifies CASSLVTGGPRNEQFF.

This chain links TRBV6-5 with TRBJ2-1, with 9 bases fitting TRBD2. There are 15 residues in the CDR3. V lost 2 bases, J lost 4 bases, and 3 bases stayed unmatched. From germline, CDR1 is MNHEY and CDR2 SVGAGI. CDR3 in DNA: TGTGCCAGCAGTTACCGAGCGGGGGGATACAATGAGCAGTTCTTC. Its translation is CASSYRAGGYNEQFF.

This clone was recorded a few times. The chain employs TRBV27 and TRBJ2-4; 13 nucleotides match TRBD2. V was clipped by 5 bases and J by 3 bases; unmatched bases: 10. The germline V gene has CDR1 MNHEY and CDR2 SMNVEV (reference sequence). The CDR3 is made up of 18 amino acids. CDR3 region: CASSRRTSGSRDKNIQYF. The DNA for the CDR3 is TGTGCCAGCAGTCGGAGGACTAGCGGGAGTCGGGACAAAAACATTCAGTACTTC.

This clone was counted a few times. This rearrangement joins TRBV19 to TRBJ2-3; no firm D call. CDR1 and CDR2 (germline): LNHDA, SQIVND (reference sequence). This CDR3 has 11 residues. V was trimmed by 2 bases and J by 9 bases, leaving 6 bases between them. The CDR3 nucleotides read TGTGCCAGTAGTATACAGAACACGCAGTATTTT. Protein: CASSIQNTQYF.

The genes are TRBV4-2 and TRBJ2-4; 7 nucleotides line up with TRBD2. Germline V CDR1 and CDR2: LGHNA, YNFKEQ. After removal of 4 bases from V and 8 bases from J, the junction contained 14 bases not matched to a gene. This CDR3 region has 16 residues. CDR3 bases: TGTGCCAGCAGCCTCCCCGGGACTATGGGCCGTGACATTCAGTACTTC. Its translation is CASSLPGTMGRDIQYF.

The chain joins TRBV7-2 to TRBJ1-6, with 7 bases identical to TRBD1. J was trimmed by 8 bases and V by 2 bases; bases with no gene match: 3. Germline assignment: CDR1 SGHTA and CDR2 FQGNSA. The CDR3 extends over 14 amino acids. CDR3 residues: CASSLKGADSPLHF. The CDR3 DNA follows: TGTGCCAGCAGCTTAAAGGGGGCGGATTCACCCCTCCACTTT.

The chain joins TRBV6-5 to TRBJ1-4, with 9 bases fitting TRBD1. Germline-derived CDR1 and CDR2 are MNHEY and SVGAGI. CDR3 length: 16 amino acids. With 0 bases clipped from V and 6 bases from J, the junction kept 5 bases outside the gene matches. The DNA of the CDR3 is TGTGCCAGCAGTTACTCACAGGGGGCGAGGGATGAAAAACTGTTTTTT. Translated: CASSYSQGARDEKLFF.

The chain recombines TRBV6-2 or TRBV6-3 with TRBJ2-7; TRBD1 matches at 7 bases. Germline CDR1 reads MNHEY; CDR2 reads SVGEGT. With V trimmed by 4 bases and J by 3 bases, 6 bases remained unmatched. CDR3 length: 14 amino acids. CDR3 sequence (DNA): TGTGCCAGCAGTTTCCGACAGGGCGGCTACGAGCAGTACTTC. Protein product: CASSFRQGGYEQYF.

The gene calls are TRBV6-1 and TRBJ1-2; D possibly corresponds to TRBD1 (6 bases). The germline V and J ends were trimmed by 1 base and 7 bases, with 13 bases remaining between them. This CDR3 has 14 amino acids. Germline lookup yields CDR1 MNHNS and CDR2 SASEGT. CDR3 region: CASSEVEGVGGYTF. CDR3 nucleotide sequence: TGTGCCAGCAGTGAAGTCGAGGGGGTAGGTGGCTACACCTTC.

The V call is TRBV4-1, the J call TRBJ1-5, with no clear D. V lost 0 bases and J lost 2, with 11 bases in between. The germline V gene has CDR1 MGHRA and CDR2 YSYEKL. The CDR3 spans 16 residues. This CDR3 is CASSQDGGIGNQPQHF. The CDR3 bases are TGCGCCAGCAGCCAAGATGGAGGAATTGGCAATCAGCCCCAGCATTTT.

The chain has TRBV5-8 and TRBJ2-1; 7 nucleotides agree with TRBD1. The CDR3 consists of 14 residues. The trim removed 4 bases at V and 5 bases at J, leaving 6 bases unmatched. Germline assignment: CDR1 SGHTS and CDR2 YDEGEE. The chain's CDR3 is CASSTPGTDNEQFF. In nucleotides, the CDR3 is TGTGCCAGCAGCACCCCTGGGACAGACAATGAGCAGTTCTTC.

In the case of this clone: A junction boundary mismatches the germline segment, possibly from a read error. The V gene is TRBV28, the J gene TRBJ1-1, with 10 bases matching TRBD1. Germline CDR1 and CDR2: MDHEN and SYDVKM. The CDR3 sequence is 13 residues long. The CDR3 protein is CAGSRTGGLGAFF. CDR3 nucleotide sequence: TGTGCCGGCAGCCGGACAGGGGGACTTGGAGCTTTCTTT.